These T cell receptor beta chains were read from a single sample in a study of blood T cells in healthy people across ages. TCRdb ran MiXCR on the 5' RACE reads and lists one entry per CDR3 protein. This table has 890,000 or so distinct CDR3 sequences, approximately 65% appearing once. Material for sequencing was blood. The receptors come from a young man in good health. Each CDR3 is given with its conserved first and last residue. Each record gives: J gene, clone size, D gene, V gene, CDR3 protein, CDR3 DNA. D genes are given only for firm matches. Some rows have no size entry. The others give once, few or many, or a class for an expanded clone.

J: TRBJ2-7
size: .
D: .
V: TRBV7-9
CDR3: CAIRDTSYEQYF
DNA: TGTGCCATCCGGGACACTTCCTACGAGCAGTACTTC

J: TRBJ1-2
size: .
D: TRBD1
V: TRBV3-1
CDR3: CASSQWQGVYGYTF
DNA: TGTGCCAGCAGCCAGTGGCAGGGGGTATATGGCTACACCTTC

J: TRBJ2-3
size: few
D: TRBD1
V: TRBV12-3/TRBV12-4
CDR3: CASSRDGTGFQDTQYF
DNA: TGTGCCAGCAGTCGTGATGGGACAGGGTTTCAAGATACGCAGTATTTT

J: TRBJ2-4
size: few
D: .
V: TRBV25-1
CDR3: CASSFITGTGGNIQYF
DNA: TGTGCCAGCAGTTTCATCACAGGGACGGGGGGTAACATTCAGTACTTC

J: TRBJ1-4
size: .
D: .
V: TRBV20-1
CDR3: CSARSGLANEKLFF
DNA: TGCAGTGCTAGATCGGGTCTGGCTAATGAAAAACTGTTTTTT

J: TRBJ2-3
size: .
D: .
V: TRBV29-1
CDR3: CSVEVTGSADTQYF
DNA: TGCAGCGTTGAAGTAACAGGGAGCGCAGATACGCAGTATTTT

J: TRBJ2-5
size: .
D: TRBD1
V: TRBV12-3/TRBV12-4
CDR3: CASSRTGPETQYF
DNA: TGTGCCAGCAGCAGGACAGGGCCGGAGACCCAGTACTTC

J: TRBJ1-4
size: .
D: TRBD1
V: TRBV9
CDR3: CASSDGPGQNEKLFF
DNA: TGTGCCAGCAGCGATGGCCCGGGACAGAATGAAAAACTGTTTTTT

J: TRBJ2-1
size: .
D: .
V: TRBV20-1
CDR3: CSARGVGSSYNEQFF
DNA: TGCAGTGCTAGAGGGGTAGGAAGCTCCTACAATGAGCAGTTCTTC

J: TRBJ2-3
size: few
D: .
V: TRBV12-3/TRBV12-4
CDR3: CTSGHSGTDTQYF
DNA: TGTACTAGTGGGCACAGCGGCACAGATACGCAGTATTTT

J: TRBJ1-6
size: .
D: .
V: TRBV12-3/TRBV12-4
CDR3: CASSSRDTNSPLHF
DNA: TGTGCCAGCAGCTCCCGGGACACTAATTCACCCCTCCACTTT

J: TRBJ2-1
size: .
D: TRBD2
V: TRBV12-3/TRBV12-4
CDR3: CASSFASGGNNEQFF
DNA: TGTGCCAGCAGTTTTGCTAGCGGGGGCAACAATGAGCAGTTCTTC

J: TRBJ1-1
size: .
D: .
V: TRBV6-5
CDR3: CAVTGRAGIGNTEAFF
DNA: TGTGCCGTAACAGGGAGGGCTGGAATAGGGAACACTGAAGCTTTCTTT

J: TRBJ2-7
size: .
D: .
V: TRBV7-6
CDR3: CASSVVLLGEQYF
DNA: TGTGCCAGCAGCGTAGTCCTTCTGGGCGAGCAGTACTTC

J: TRBJ2-1
size: .
D: TRBD1
V: TRBV29-1
CDR3: CSSRQGNNEQFF
DNA: TGCAGCTCACGACAGGGGAACAATGAGCAGTTCTTC

J: TRBJ2-7
size: .
D: TRBD1
V: TRBV10-3
CDR3: CAISERDRGGYEQYF
DNA: TGTGCCATCAGTGAGAGAGACAGGGGAGGTTACGAGCAGTACTTC

J: TRBJ2-7
size: once
D: TRBD2
V: TRBV20-1
CDR3: CSASPSGGTSYEQYF
DNA: TGCAGTGCTAGTCCTAGCGGGGGGACCTCCTACGAGCAGTACTTC

J: TRBJ1-2
size: .
D: .
V: TRBV3-1
CDR3: CASSQVLWFGYGYTF
DNA: TGTGCCAGCAGCCAAGTGCTCTGGTTCGGCTATGGCTACACCTTC

J: TRBJ2-4
size: .
D: TRBD2
V: TRBV28
CDR3: CASSLGDYLAKNIQYF
DNA: TGTGCCAGCAGTTTAGGGGACTACCTAGCCAAAAACATTCAGTACTTC

J: TRBJ2-1
size: once
D: TRBD1
V: TRBV5-8
CDR3: CASSLGQGRDFNEQFF
DNA: TGTGCCAGCAGCTTAGGACAGGGAAGGGACTTCAATGAGCAGTTCTTC

J: TRBJ2-7
size: .
D: .
V: TRBV20-1
CDR3: CSAREVGRVYEQYF
DNA: TGCAGTGCTAGAGAGGTCGGCAGGGTCTACGAGCAGTACTTC

J: TRBJ1-1
size: .
D: .
V: TRBV9
CDR3: CASTVLNSLNTEAFF
DNA: TGTGCCAGCACCGTTCTAAATTCATTGAACACTGAAGCTTTCTTT

J: TRBJ2-7
size: .
D: .
V: TRBV6-5
CDR3: CASSRHQGSYEQYF
DNA: TGTGCCAGCAGTAGACATCAGGGGTCCTACGAGCAGTACTTC

J: TRBJ2-4
size: few
D: .
V: TRBV7-2
CDR3: CASSLVGGSIQYF
DNA: TGTGCCAGCAGCTTAGTGGGAGGCTCCATTCAGTACTTC

J: TRBJ1-2
size: few
D: .
V: TRBV5-1
CDR3: CASSTAGRGYGYTF
DNA: TGCGCCAGCAGCACAGCGGGCAGGGGATATGGCTACACCTTC

J: TRBJ2-7
size: .
D: .
V: TRBV20-1
CDR3: CSARESSGRSYEQYF
DNA: TGCAGTGCTAGAGAGTCTTCAGGGCGGTCCTACGAGCAGTACTTC

J: TRBJ2-7
size: .
D: .
V: TRBV6-2/TRBV6-3
CDR3: CASTIGASYEQYF
DNA: TGTGCCAGCACCATCGGGGCCTCCTACGAGCAGTACTTC

J: TRBJ2-7
size: once
D: .
V: TRBV7-9
CDR3: CASRGSLSYEQYF
DNA: TGTGCCAGCAGAGGCAGCCTCTCCTACGAGCAGTACTTC

J: TRBJ1-5
size: .
D: .
V: TRBV28
CDR3: CASSNGQPQHF
DNA: TGTGCCAGCAGTAATGGCCAGCCCCAGCATTTT

J: TRBJ1-2
size: .
D: .
V: TRBV29-1
CDR3: CSVGPANYGYTF
DNA: TGCAGCGTTGGTCCGGCCAACTATGGCTACACCTTC

J: TRBJ2-5
size: .
D: .
V: TRBV5-1
CDR3: CASSQGTNQETQYF
DNA: TGCGCCAGCAGCCAAGGGACAAACCAAGAGACCCAGTACTTC

J: TRBJ2-5
size: .
D: .
V: TRBV11-2
CDR3: CASSSAAVRFNNEQYF
DNA: TGTGCCAGCAGCTCTGCTGCCGTTCGATTCAACAATGAGCAGTACTTC

J: TRBJ2-5
size: .
D: .
V: TRBV12-3/TRBV12-4
CDR3: CASIVTSTQTQYF
DNA: TGTGCCAGCATCGTCACTAGTACCCAGACCCAGTACTTC

J: TRBJ2-3
size: .
D: .
V: TRBV14
CDR3: CASSQDVGQGMNTQYF
DNA: TGTGCCAGCAGCCAAGATGTTGGGCAGGGCATGAATACGCAGTATTTT

J: TRBJ2-7
size: few
D: .
V: TRBV28
CDR3: CASSFRRGWSYEQYF
DNA: TGTGCCAGCAGTTTTCGGCGGGGTTGGTCCTACGAGCAGTACTTC

J: TRBJ2-6
size: .
D: .
V: TRBV6-5
CDR3: CASSYSSLSSGANILTF
DNA: TGTGCCAGCAGTTACTCGTCCTTAAGCTCTGGGGCCAACATCCTGACTTTC

J: TRBJ2-1
size: once
D: .
V: TRBV24-1
CDR3: CATSDRDRLYNEQFF
DNA: TGTGCCACCAGTGATCGTGACAGGTTATACAATGAGCAGTTCTTC

J: TRBJ2-1
size: .
D: .
V: TRBV2
CDR3: CASSGGTGNEQFF
DNA: TGTGCCAGCAGTGGAGGGACGGGAAATGAGCAGTTCTTC

J: TRBJ2-7
size: .
D: .
V: TRBV21-1
CDR3: CASSPTGRSYEQYF
DNA: TGTGCCAGCAGTCCGACAGGTCGCTCCTACGAGCAGTACTTC

J: TRBJ2-6
size: .
D: .
V: TRBV15
CDR3: CATSRDRGGANVLTF
DNA: TGTGCCACCAGCAGAGATAGAGGTGGGGCCAACGTCCTGACTTTC

J: TRBJ2-7
size: .
D: .
V: TRBV29-1
CDR3: CSVGDPKGEQYF
DNA: TGCAGCGTTGGAGACCCTAAGGGCGAGCAGTACTTC

J: TRBJ2-5
size: .
D: TRBD2
V: TRBV13
CDR3: CASTGGGETQYF
DNA: TGTGCCAGCACGGGCGGGGGAGAGACCCAGTACTTC

J: TRBJ2-1
size: .
D: .
V: TRBV2
CDR3: CASRAGWSYNEQFF
DNA: TGTGCCAGCAGGGCAGGTTGGTCCTACAATGAGCAGTTCTTC

J: TRBJ2-5
size: few
D: .
V: TRBV29-1
CDR3: CSVETGPRIETQYF
DNA: TGCAGCGTTGAAACAGGACCGAGGATTGAGACCCAGTACTTC

J: TRBJ2-1
size: many
D: TRBD1
V: TRBV20-1
CDR3: CSAFGQGSEQFF
DNA: TGCAGTGCTTTTGGACAGGGTTCTGAGCAGTTCTTC

J: TRBJ2-1
size: .
D: .
V: TRBV29-1
CDR3: CSVGDPGGGSYNEQFF
DNA: TGCAGCGTTGGGGATCCAGGGGGAGGCTCCTACAATGAGCAGTTCTTC

J: TRBJ2-4
size: few
D: .
V: TRBV12-3/TRBV12-4
CDR3: CASSNGAWGSSTSKGEQYF
DNA: .

J: TRBJ2-5
size: .
D: TRBD2
V: TRBV7-2
CDR3: CASSQRGGQEETQYF
DNA: TGTGCCAGCAGCCAGCGGGGGGGCCAAGAAGAGACCCAGTACTTC

J: TRBJ2-1
size: few
D: .
V: TRBV9
CDR3: CASSATAFSYNEQFF
DNA: TGTGCCAGCAGCGCGACAGCCTTCTCCTACAATGAGCAGTTCTTC

J: TRBJ2-6
size: .
D: TRBD2
V: TRBV20-1
CDR3: CSAYLAGGLFSGANVLTF
DNA: TGCAGTGCTTACTTAGCGGGGGGGCTTTTCTCTGGGGCCAACGTCCTGACTTTC

J: TRBJ2-1
size: .
D: .
V: TRBV27
CDR3: CASSYEQFF
DNA: TGTGCCAGCAGTTATGAGCAGTTCTTC

J: TRBJ2-5
size: .
D: .
V: TRBV11-2
CDR3: CASSVTRGNRPETQYF
DNA: TGTGCCAGCAGCGTAACACGCGGGAACCGCCCAGAGACCCAGTACTTC

J: TRBJ2-2
size: .
D: .
V: TRBV7-9
CDR3: CASSLRLGELFF
DNA: TGTGCCAGCAGCTTGCGGCTTGGGGAGCTGTTTTTT

J: TRBJ2-7
size: .
D: TRBD1
V: TRBV5-1
CDR3: CASMASRTGGTDEQYF
DNA: TGCGCCAGCATGGCCAGTCGGACAGGGGGGACCGACGAGCAGTACTTC

J: TRBJ2-3
size: .
D: TRBD2
V: TRBV7-9
CDR3: CASSQALAGTDTQYF
DNA: TGTGCCAGCAGCCAAGCCCTAGCGGGCACAGATACGCAGTATTTT

J: TRBJ2-5
size: .
D: .
V: TRBV7-2
CDR3: CASSRRRSQETQYF
DNA: TGTGCCAGCAGCAGGCGAAGGAGCCAAGAGACCCAGTACTTC

J: TRBJ2-5
size: .
D: .
V: TRBV21-1
CDR3: CASSKAGHGGKETQYF
DNA: TGTGCCAGCAGCAAAGCGGGACATGGGGGGAAGGAGACCCAGTACTTC

J: TRBJ2-7
size: .
D: TRBD1
V: TRBV27
CDR3: CASSSGGSFYEQYF
DNA: TGTGCCAGCAGCTCAGGGGGCAGCTTTTACGAGCAGTACTTC

J: TRBJ1-1
size: once
D: .
V: TRBV25-1
CDR3: CASSATLGGEAFF
DNA: TGTGCCAGCAGTGCAACCCTGGGGGGTGAAGCTTTCTTT